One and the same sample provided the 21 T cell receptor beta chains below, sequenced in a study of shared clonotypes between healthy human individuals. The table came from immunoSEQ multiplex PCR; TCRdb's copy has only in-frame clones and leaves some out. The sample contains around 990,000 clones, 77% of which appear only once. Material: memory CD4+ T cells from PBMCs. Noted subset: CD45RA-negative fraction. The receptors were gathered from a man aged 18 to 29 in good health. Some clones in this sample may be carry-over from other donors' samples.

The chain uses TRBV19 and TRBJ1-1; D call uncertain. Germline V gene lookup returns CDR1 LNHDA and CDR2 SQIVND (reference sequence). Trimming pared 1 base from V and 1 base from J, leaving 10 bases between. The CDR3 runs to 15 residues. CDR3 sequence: CASSIGDTRNTEAFF. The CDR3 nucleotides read TGTGCCAGTAGTATAGGTGACACCAGGAACACTGAAGCTTTCTTT.

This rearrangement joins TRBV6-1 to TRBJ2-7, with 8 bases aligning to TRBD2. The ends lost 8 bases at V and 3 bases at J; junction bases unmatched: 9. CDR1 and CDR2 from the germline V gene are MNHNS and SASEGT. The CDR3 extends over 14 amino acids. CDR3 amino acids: CASRPGGRYYEQYF. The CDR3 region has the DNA TGTGCCAGCCGTCCTGGCGGGAGGTACTACGAGCAGTACTTC.

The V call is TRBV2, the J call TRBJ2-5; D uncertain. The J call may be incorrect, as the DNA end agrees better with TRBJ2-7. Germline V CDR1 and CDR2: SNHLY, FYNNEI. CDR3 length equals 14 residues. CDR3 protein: CASSEKGTHYEQYF. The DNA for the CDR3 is TGTGCCAGCAGTGAAAAAGGTACACACTACGAGCAGTACTTC.

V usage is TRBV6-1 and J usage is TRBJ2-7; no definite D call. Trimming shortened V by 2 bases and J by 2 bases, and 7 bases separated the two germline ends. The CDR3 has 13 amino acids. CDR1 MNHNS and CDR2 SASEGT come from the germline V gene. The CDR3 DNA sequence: TGTGCCAGCAGTGAATGGCAGACCTACGAGCAGTACTTC. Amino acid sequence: CASSEWQTYEQYF.

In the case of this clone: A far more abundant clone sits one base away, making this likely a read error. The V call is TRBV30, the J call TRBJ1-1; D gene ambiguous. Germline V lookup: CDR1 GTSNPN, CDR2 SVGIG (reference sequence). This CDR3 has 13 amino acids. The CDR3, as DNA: TGTGCCTGGAGTAGACAAGTGAACACTGAATCTTTCTTT. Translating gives CAWSRQVNTESFF.

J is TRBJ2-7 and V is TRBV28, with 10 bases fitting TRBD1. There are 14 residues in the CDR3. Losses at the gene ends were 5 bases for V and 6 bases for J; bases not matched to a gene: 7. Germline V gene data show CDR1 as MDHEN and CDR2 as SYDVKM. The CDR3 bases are TGTGCCAGCAGTCGTCCGGGACAGGGGCCCGAGCAGTACTTC. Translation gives CASSRPGQGPEQYF. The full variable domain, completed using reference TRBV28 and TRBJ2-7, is DVKVTQSSRYLVKRTGEKVFLECVQDMDHENMFWYRQDPGLGLRLIYFSYDVKMKEKGDIPEGYSVSREKKERFSLILESASTNQTSMYLCASSRPGQGPEQYFGPGTRLTVT.

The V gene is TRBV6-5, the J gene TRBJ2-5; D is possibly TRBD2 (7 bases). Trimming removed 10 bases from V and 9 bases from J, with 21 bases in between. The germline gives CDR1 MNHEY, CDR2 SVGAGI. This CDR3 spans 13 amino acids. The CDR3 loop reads CATGTSLRGAQYF. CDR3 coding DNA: TGTGCCACTGGGACATCGCTTCGGGGGGCCCAGTACTTC.

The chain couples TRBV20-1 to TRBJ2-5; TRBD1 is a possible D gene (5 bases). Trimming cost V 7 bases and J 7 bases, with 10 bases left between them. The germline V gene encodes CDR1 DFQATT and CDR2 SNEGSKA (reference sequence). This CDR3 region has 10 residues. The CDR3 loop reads CSVERGTQYF. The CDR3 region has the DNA TGCAGTGTCGAAAGGGGGACCCAGTACTTC.

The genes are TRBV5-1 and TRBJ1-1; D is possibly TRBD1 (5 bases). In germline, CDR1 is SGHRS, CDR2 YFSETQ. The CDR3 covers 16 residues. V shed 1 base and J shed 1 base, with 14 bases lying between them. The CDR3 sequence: CASSLLIGRGNTEAFF. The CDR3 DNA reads TGCGCCAGCAGCTTGTTGATAGGTAGGGGGAACACTGAAGCTTTCTTT.

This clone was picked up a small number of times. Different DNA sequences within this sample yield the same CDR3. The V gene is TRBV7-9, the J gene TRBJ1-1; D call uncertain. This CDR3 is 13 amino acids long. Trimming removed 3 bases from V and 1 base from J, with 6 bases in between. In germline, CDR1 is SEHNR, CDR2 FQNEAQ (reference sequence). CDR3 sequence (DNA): TGTGCCAGCAGCTTCGGCGGGAACACTGAAGCTTTCTTT. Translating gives CASSFGGNTEAFF.

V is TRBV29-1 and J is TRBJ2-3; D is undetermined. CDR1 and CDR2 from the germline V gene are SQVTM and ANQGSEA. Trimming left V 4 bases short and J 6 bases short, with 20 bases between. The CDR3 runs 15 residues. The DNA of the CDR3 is TGCAGCGTTGCTTCTGGTAGCTCTGGTGGGGATACGCAGTATTTT. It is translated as CSVASGSSGGDTQYF.

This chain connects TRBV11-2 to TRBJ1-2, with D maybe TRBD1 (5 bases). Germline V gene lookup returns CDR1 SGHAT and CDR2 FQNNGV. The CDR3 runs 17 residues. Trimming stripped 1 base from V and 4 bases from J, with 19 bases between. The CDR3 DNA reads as TGTGCCAGCAGCTTAGCGCACGCGGGGCGGTTGAGCTATGGCTACACCTTC. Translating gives CASSLAHAGRLSYGYTF.

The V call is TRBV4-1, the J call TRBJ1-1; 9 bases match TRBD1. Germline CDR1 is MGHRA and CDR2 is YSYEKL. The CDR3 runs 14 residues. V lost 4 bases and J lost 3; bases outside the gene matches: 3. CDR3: CASSRDREYTEAFF. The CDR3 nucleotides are TGCGCCAGCAGCCGGGACAGGGAGTACACTGAAGCTTTCTTT.

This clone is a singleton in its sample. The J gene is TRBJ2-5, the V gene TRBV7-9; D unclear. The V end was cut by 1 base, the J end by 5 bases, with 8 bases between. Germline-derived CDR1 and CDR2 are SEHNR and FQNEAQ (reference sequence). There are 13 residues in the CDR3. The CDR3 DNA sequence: TGTGCCAGCAGCTTAGGTGAAGCGGAGACCCAGTACTTC. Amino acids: CASSLGEAETQYF.

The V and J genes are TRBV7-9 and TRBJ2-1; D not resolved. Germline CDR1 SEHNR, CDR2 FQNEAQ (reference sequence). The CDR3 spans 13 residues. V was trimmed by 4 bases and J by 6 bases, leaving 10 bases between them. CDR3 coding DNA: TGTGCCAGCAGCTCTAGGAACGTCAATGAGCAGTTCTTC. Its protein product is CASSSRNVNEQFF.

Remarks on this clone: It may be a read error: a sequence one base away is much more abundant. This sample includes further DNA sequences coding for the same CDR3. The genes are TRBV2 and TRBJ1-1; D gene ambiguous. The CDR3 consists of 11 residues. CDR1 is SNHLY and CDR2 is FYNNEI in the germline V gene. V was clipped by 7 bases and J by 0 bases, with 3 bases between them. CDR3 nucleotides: TGTGCCAGCACAGTGAACACTGAAGCTTTCTTT. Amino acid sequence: CASTVNTEAFF.

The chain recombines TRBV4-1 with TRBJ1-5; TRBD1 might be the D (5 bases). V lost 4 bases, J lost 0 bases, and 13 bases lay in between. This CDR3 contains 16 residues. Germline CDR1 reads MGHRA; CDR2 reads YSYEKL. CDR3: CASSPRGDYSNQPQHF. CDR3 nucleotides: TGCGCCAGCAGCCCTAGGGGCGACTATAGCAATCAGCCCCAGCATTTT.

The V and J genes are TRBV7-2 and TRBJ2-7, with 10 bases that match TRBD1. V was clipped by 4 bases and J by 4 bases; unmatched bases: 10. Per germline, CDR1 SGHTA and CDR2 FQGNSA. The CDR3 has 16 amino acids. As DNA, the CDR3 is TGTGCCAGCAGCTCCTGGACAGGGGGGGTAGGGTACGAGCAGTACTTC. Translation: CASSSWTGGVGYEQYF.

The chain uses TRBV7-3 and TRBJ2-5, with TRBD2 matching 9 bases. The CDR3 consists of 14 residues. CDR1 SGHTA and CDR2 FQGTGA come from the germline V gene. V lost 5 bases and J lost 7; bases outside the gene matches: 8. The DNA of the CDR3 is TGTGCCAGCAGCCCTCCGGGACTAGCAGGGACCCAGTACTTC. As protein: CASSPPGLAGTQYF.

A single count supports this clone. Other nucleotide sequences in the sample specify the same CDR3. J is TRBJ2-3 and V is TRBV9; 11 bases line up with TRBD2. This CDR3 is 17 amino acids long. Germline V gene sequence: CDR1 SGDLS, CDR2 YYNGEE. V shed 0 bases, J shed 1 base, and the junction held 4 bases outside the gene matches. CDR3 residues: CASSVGLAGGGTDTQYF. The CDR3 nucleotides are TGTGCCAGCAGCGTAGGCCTAGCGGGAGGCGGCACAGATACGCAGTATTTT.

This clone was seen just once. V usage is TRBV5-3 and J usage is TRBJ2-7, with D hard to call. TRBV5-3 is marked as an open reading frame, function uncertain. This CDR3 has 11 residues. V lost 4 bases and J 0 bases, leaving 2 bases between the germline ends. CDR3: CARSISYEQYF. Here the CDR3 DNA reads TGTGCCAGAAGCATCTCCTACGAGCAGTACTTC.